This T cell receptor (beta chain) was observed in a study of T cell changes during pregnancy in multiple sclerosis. Losses at the gene ends were 2 bases for V and 5 bases for J; bases not matched to a gene: 8. The germline V gene encodes CDR1 SEHNR and CDR2 FQNEAQ (reference sequence). This CDR3 has 16 amino acids. The repertoire was sequenced with immunoSEQ multiplex PCR; TCRdb's copy has only in-frame clones and lacks some. The sample carries 40,000 to 55,000 clones, roughly nine tenths recorded once. The TCR was taken from a female donor in good health, enrolled as a control in a pregnancy study. The rearrangement uses TRBV7-9 and TRBJ2-2, with 7 bases that match TRBD1. The sequencing here drew on peripheral blood, taken in the second trimester of pregnancy. The chain's CDR3 is CASSLTTGAGTGELFF. CDR3 coding DNA: TGTGCCAGCAGCTTAACTACAGGGGCAGGGACCGGGGAGCTGTTTTTT.